The 22 T cell receptor beta chains reported below all come from one sample, sequenced in a study of cytomegalovirus exposure and HLA in healthy donors. It was with 60 Vbeta and 13 Jbeta primers that the PCR ran. Assay used: immunoSEQ multiplex PCR; TCRdb lists only in-frame clones, some missing. The sample yields 150,000 or so clones, approximately 79% seen once. The sequencing input was PBMCs. The origin of the receptors is a man aged 18 to 30 in good health and CMV-seropositive.

The CDR3 nucleotides are TGTGCCAGCAGCGGGAGACGGACCTACGAGCAGTACTTC. Translated, it gives CASSGRRTYEQYF. The chain carries TRBV9 and TRBJ2-7; D gene ambiguous. This CDR3 contains 13 residues. The germline V and J ends were trimmed by 3 bases and 2 bases, with 9 bases remaining between them. Germline V gene data show CDR1 as SGDLS and CDR2 as YYNGEE.

This chain joins TRBV19 and TRBJ1-2, with D unclear. The germline V gene encodes CDR1 LNHDA and CDR2 SQIVND (reference sequence). V was pared by 5 bases and J by 4 bases, with 20 bases between. The CDR3 runs to 16 residues. The CDR3 region has the DNA TGTGCCAGTAGTTTCCCGTTACGATTCGGAGGCTATGGCTACACCTTC. This sequence encodes CASSFPLRFGGYGYTF.

The chain recombines TRBV4-3 with TRBJ2-5; maybe TRBD1 (6 bases). The DNA end is more similar to TRBJ2-7, so the J call may be wrong. The CDR3 contains 17 residues. Germline CDR1 reads LGHNA; CDR2 reads YSLEER. In DNA, the CDR3 is TGCGCCAGCAGCCAAGGGGCCGGGACATATAGCTCCTACGAGCAGTACTTC. Its protein is CASSQGAGTYSSYEQYF.

J is TRBJ1-1 and V is TRBV13; 7 bases are shared with TRBD1. CDR3 length: 14 residues. The V gene end was trimmed by 7 bases and the J gene end by 0 bases; junction bases not matched to a gene: 5. Per the germline V gene, CDR1 is PRHDT and CDR2 is FYEKMQ (reference sequence). The CDR3 is CASTQGQLNTEAFF. The CDR3 region has the DNA TGTGCCAGCACCCAGGGACAGTTGAACACTGAAGCTTTCTTT.

The chain carries TRBV19 and TRBJ1-5; D is possibly TRBD1 (6 bases). Germline CDR1 is LNHDA and CDR2 is SQIVND (reference sequence). V was pared by 7 bases and J by 4 bases, with 14 bases between. The CDR3 is made up of 14 amino acids. The CDR3 DNA is TGTGCCAGTACCAACGGACAGTTTAATCAGCCCCAGCATTTT. Its protein is CASTNGQFNQPQHF.

The rearrangement links TRBV7-2 to TRBJ2-4; 10 bases agree with TRBD2. The length of the CDR3 is 17 residues. CDR1 is SGHTA and CDR2 is FQGNSA in the germline V gene. Trimming removed 6 bases from V and 0 bases from J; junction bases left unmatched: 8. CDR3 DNA: TGTGCCAGCAGACTCGATGGACTAGCGGTAGCCAAAAACATTCAGTACTTC. Translating it yields CASRLDGLAVAKNIQYF.

This clone has only a few counts. The genes are TRBV27 and TRBJ2-7, with D possibly TRBD2 on 5 matching bases. V dropped 6 bases and J dropped 1 base, with 13 bases sitting between them. The CDR3 has 14 residues. Germline CDR1 is MNHEY and CDR2 is SMNVEV (reference sequence). The CDR3 coding sequence is TGTGCCAGCAGACTCGGGGTCAGTTCCTACGAGCAGTACTTC. Its translation: CASRLGVSSYEQYF.

V and J are TRBV10-3 and TRBJ2-6; 12 bases map to TRBD1. Germline V gene data show CDR1 as ENHRY and CDR2 as SYGVKD. J gave up 3 bases and V 6 bases, and 6 bases lay outside the gene matches. The CDR3 runs 17 residues. CDR3 nucleotides: TGTGCCATCAGGGGGACAGGGGGCTTAGGTGGGGCCAACGTCCTGACTTTC. As protein: CAIRGTGGLGGANVLTF.

This chain links TRBV6-5 with TRBJ1-5, with 10 bases identical to TRBD1. CDR1 and CDR2 from the germline V gene are MNHEY and SVGAGI. The CDR3 consists of 14 residues. Trimming at V came to 5 bases and at J to 6 bases, leaving 4 bases not matched to a gene. For the CDR3, the DNA is TGTGCCAGCAGTAAGGACAGGGGGATTCAGCCCCAGCATTTT. As protein: CASSKDRGIQPQHF.

This clone is a singleton in its sample. This rearrangement joins TRBV9 to TRBJ1-1; D is unclear. The CDR3 is 12 residues long. The germline V and J ends were trimmed by 4 bases and 2 bases, with 6 bases remaining between them. The V gene's germline CDR1 is SGDLS and CDR2 YYNGEE. The CDR3 nucleotides are TGTGCCAGCAGCCTCCCCAACACTGAAGCTTTCTTT. The encoded protein is CASSLPNTEAFF.

The J gene is TRBJ2-2, the V gene TRBV19, with D tentatively TRBD2 (6 bases). V was cut by 3 bases and J by 1 base, with 6 bases left in between. Germline CDR1 and CDR2: LNHDA and SQIVND (reference sequence). CDR3 length equals 14 residues. In DNA form, the CDR3 reads TGTGCCAGTAGTATGGGAGGGAACACCGGGGAGCTGTTTTTT. Translation: CASSMGGNTGELFF. Drawing the rest from reference TRBV19 and TRBJ2-2, the complete variable domain is DGGITQSPKYLFRKEGQNVTLSCEQNLNHDAMYWYRQDPGQGLRLIYYSQIVNDFQKGDIAEGYSVSREKKESFPLTVTSAQKNPTAFYLCASSMGGNTGELFFGEGSRLTVL.

The rearrangement links TRBV2 to TRBJ1-4, with D maybe TRBD1 (6 bases). CDR3 length: 15 amino acids. The germline V gene has CDR1 SNHLY and CDR2 FYNNEI. The ends were cut back, 1 base at V and 7 bases at J, with 13 bases in the middle. CDR3 in amino acids: CASSEVAGAVEKLFF. CDR3 DNA: TGTGCCAGCAGTGAAGTGGCAGGGGCGGTTGAAAAACTGTTTTTT.

V gene TRBV5-1 combines with J gene TRBJ1-2; tentatively, D is TRBD1 (6 bases). CDR1 is SGHRS, CDR2 YFSETQ, per germline. The CDR3 contains 15 residues. V gave up 4 bases and J gave up 4 bases, with 17 bases separating them. DNA for the CDR3: TGCGCCAGCAGCCTCTCTCCGGGGGGCACCTATGGCTACACCTTC. Translating it yields CASSLSPGGTYGYTF.

V usage is TRBV7-8 and J usage is TRBJ2-5; 7 positions match TRBD1. Trimming at V came to 5 bases and at J to 0 bases, leaving 9 bases not matched to a gene. CDR1 SGHVS and CDR2 FQNEAQ come from the germline V gene. The CDR3 has 16 residues. CDR3: CASSPDRAMYQETQYF. The CDR3, as DNA: TGTGCCAGCAGCCCCGACAGGGCGATGTACCAAGAGACCCAGTACTTC.

CDR3: CSVETGANVLTF. The DNA for the CDR3 is TGCAGCGTTGAAACAGGGGCCAACGTCCTGACTTTC. The genes are TRBV29-1 and TRBJ2-6; no clear D. V was clipped by 2 bases and J by 4 bases, with 3 bases between them. CDR1 SQVTM and CDR2 ANQGSEA come from the germline V gene. This CDR3 region has 12 residues.

This rearrangement joins TRBV27 to TRBJ2-6; 12 bases line up with TRBD2. The CDR3 loop spans 17 amino acids. The germline CDR1 and CDR2 sequences are MNHEY and SMNVEV (reference sequence). The V and J ends lost 4 bases and 4 bases, in that order; junction bases with no gene match: 5. The CDR3 reads CASSSSGGASGANVLTF. DNA of the CDR3: TGTGCCAGCAGTTCTAGCGGGGGGGCCTCAGGGGCCAACGTCCTGACTTTC.

The chain employs TRBV19 and TRBJ2-3; TRBD1 agrees at 8 bases. Trimming cost V 6 bases and J 3 bases; bases outside gene matches: 8. The CDR3 totals 15 residues. Germline V lookup: CDR1 LNHDA, CDR2 SQIVND (reference sequence). The chain's CDR3 is CASRRQGAKTDTQYF. The CDR3 DNA sequence: TGTGCCAGTAGGAGGCAGGGGGCGAAAACAGATACGCAGTATTTT.

V gene TRBV9 combines with J gene TRBJ1-1, with 7 bases that match TRBD1. Germline-derived CDR1 and CDR2 are SGDLS and YYNGEE. The CDR3 is made up of 16 amino acids. V shed 2 bases and J 4 bases; nucleotides not matched to a gene: 11. CDR3 residues: CASSVGTDRAFTEAFF. As DNA, the CDR3 is TGTGCCAGCAGCGTGGGGACTGACAGGGCGTTCACTGAAGCTTTCTTT.

The chain is built from TRBV28 and TRBJ2-7; maybe TRBD1 (5 bases). The CDR3 runs 15 residues. Deletions cut 2 bases from V and 1 base from J, with 12 bases between. Germline V gene data show CDR1 as MDHEN and CDR2 as SYDVKM. The CDR3 DNA is TGTGCCAGCAGTTTAAGAACAGGTCTTTCCTACGAGCAGTACTTC. The encoded protein is CASSLRTGLSYEQYF.

This rearrangement joins TRBV19 to TRBJ2-1; weak D call: TRBD2 (6 bases). The germline V and J ends were trimmed by 3 bases and 10 bases, with 10 bases remaining between them. This CDR3 has 12 amino acids. In germline, CDR1 is LNHDA, CDR2 SQIVND (reference sequence). Written as DNA, the CDR3 is TGTGCCAGTAGTATTTGGGGAGGAGAGCAGTTCTTC. This encodes CASSIWGGEQFF.

This rearrangement joins TRBV4-1 to TRBJ1-6; the match to TRBD1 covers 11 bases. The CDR3 is made up of 18 amino acids. Per the germline V gene, CDR1 is MGHRA and CDR2 is YSYEKL. V lost 4 bases, J lost 0 bases, and 5 bases stayed unmatched. The CDR3 protein is CASSRGQGESSYNSPLHF. The CDR3 DNA follows: TGCGCCAGCAGCCGGGGACAGGGGGAAAGCTCCTATAATTCACCCCTCCACTTT.

The rearrangement joins TRBV5-6 to TRBJ1-1, with 8 bases matching TRBD1. From germline, CDR1 is SGHDT and CDR2 YYEEEE. The CDR3 extends over 15 amino acids. Germline trimming cut 4 bases from V and 0 bases from J; bases unmatched to any gene: 5. Here the CDR3 reads CASSTTDRVNTEAFF. Written as DNA, the CDR3 is TGTGCCAGCAGCACGACGGACAGGGTGAACACTGAAGCTTTCTTT.